These 10 T cell receptor beta chains were sequenced from one sample in a study of neurological immune-mediated disorders. MiXCR, applied by TCRdb to the 5' RACE reads, yields one record per CDR3 protein. This sample has 65,000 to 90,000 distinct CDR3 sequences, with about 5.2% found just once. Sequenced: PBMCs. The receptor source for this set is a woman aged 30 to 39 with multiple sclerosis.

There are many counts of this clonotype. The chain links TRBV15 to TRBJ1-4, with D tentatively TRBD1 (5 bases). The CDR3 has 15 amino acids. V was pared by 4 bases and J by 0 bases, with 9 bases between. Germline CDR1 and CDR2: LNHNV and YYDKDF (reference sequence). For the CDR3, the DNA is TGTGCCACCAGCAACCCAGGGTCAACTAATGAAAAACTGTTTTTT. Its translation is CATSNPGSTNEKLFF. Filled out from reference TRBV15 and TRBJ1-4, the complete variable domain reads DAMVIQNPRYQVTQFGKPVTLSCSQTLNHNVMYWYQQKSSQAPKLLFHYYDKDFNNEADTPDNFQSRRPNTSFCFLDIRSPGLGDTAMYLCATSNPGSTNEKLFFGSGTQLSVL.

Notes on this clonotype: This may come from a read error, since a much larger clone is one base off. J is TRBJ2-3 and V is TRBV5-8; possible D gene TRBD1, 5 bases. The germline gives CDR1 SGHTS, CDR2 YDEGEE. CDR3 length: 16 amino acids. V was trimmed by 3 bases and J by 2 bases, leaving 16 bases between them. CDR3 DNA sequence: TGTGCCAGCAGCTGGGCCGGCAGGACATACACAGATACGCAGTATTTT. It specifies CASSWAGRTYTDTQYF.

The gene calls are TRBV6-1 and TRBJ2-2, with 7 bases aligning to TRBD1. V was pared by 6 bases and J by 4 bases, with 11 bases of the junction left unmatched. The CDR3 contains 16 residues. Germline V gene sequence: CDR1 MNHNS, CDR2 SASEGT. CDR3 region: CASRYSGQLVTGELFF. For the CDR3, the DNA is TGTGCCAGCAGGTATTCGGGACAGCTGGTCACCGGGGAGCTGTTTTTT.

This clonotype was counted at least ten times. Given a much more abundant clone one base away, this may be a read error. This chain links TRBV10-3 with TRBJ1-6; D uncertain. The CDR3 is made up of 13 amino acids. CDR1 is ENHRY, CDR2 SYGVKD, per germline. The CDR3 sequence is CAISEVADSPLNF. The CDR3 nucleotides are TGTGCCATCAGTGAGGTGGCGGACTCACCCCTCAACTTT.

This clonotype was detected ten times or more. V is TRBV7-2 and J is TRBJ2-1; D not certain. This CDR3 region has 13 residues. Germline V gives CDR1 SGHTA, CDR2 FQGNSA. V shed 4 bases and J shed 4 bases, with 8 bases lying between them. DNA for the CDR3: TGTGCCAGCAGCTATAAGCCGTACAATGAGCAGTTCTTC. Protein sequence: CASSYKPYNEQFF.

This clonotype was seen many times. The chain couples TRBV7-9 to TRBJ2-7; TRBD2 matches at 10 bases. The CDR3 is 15 residues long. Germline V CDR1 and CDR2: SEHNR, FQNEAQ (reference sequence). The V segment lost 5 bases and the J segment 6 bases; nucleotides outside the gene matches: 10. For the CDR3, the DNA is TGTGCCAGCAGCCCACCGGCTAGCGGGAGTTCCGAGCAGTACTTC. This translates into CASSPPASGSSEQYF.

This clonotype has a count of ten or more. The chain employs TRBV7-9 and TRBJ2-3; possibly TRBD1 or TRBD2 for D (5 bases each). This CDR3 has 14 amino acids. V gave up 5 bases and J gave up 2 bases, with 11 bases separating them. The V gene's germline CDR1 is SEHNR and CDR2 FQNEAQ (reference sequence). DNA of the CDR3: TGTGCCAGCAGCGATGGGACCTACACAGATACGCAGTATTTT. Translation gives CASSDGTYTDTQYF. Full variable domain (missing parts from reference TRBV7-9 and TRBJ2-3): DTGVSQNPRHKITKRGQNVTFRCDPISEHNRLYWYRQTLGQGPEFLTYFQNEAQLEKSRLLSDRFSAERPKGSFSTLEIQRTEQGDSAMYLCASSDGTYTDTQYFGPGTRLTVL.

This clonotype has at least ten counts. The chain uses TRBV7-2 and TRBJ2-1, with 7 bases that match TRBD2. The CDR3 consists of 13 residues. V trimming: 4 bases; J trimming: 9 bases; junction bases outside the gene matches: 6. The germline gives CDR1 SGHTA, CDR2 FQGNSA. DNA of the CDR3: TGTGCCAGCAGCTCCAGCTGGGAGGGTGAGCAGTTCTTC. Translating it yields CASSSSWEGEQFF.

This clonotype was counted ten times or more. V usage is TRBV6-6 and J usage is TRBJ2-3, with D unclear. The CDR3 has 12 amino acids. Germline values: CDR1 MNHNY, CDR2 SVGAGI (reference sequence). The V and J ends lost 7 bases and 4 bases respectively, with 9 bases between them. DNA of the CDR3: TGTGCCAGCAATCCCTCGGCAGATACGCAGTATTTT. Protein product: CASNPSADTQYF.

This clonotype was found many times. The chain carries TRBV5-1 and TRBJ1-5; a weak D match, TRBD1 (5 bases). From germline, CDR1 is SGHRS and CDR2 YFSETQ. V dropped 2 bases and J dropped 3 bases, with 12 bases sitting between them. The CDR3 length is 15 residues. The CDR3 DNA is TGCGCCAGCAGCTTAGGTGGGGGATTCAATCAGCCCCAGCATTTT. Its protein product is CASSLGGGFNQPQHF.